This T cell receptor beta chain originates from a study of metastatic and nonmetastatic thyroid tumors. Thyroid surgery had not been preceded by any treatment in any patient. TCRdb re-analyzed the PCR reads using MiXCR. The sample holds under 55,000 clones, about a sixth seen once. The specimen sequenced was blood. The sequence was collected from a female donor with papillary thyroid cancer or a benign thyroid nodule (not recorded which). Some clones in this sample may be carry-over from other donors' samples.

The CDR3 DNA follows: TGCAGTGCTAGAGACCCCCTTACCGGGACTAGCGGTACCTACGAGCAGTACTTC. It encodes CSARDPLTGTSGTYEQYF. This chain connects TRBV20-1 to TRBJ2-7, with 11 bases fitting TRBD2. The V segment lost 0 bases and the J segment 2 bases; nucleotides outside the gene matches: 12. Germline values: CDR1 DFQATT, CDR2 SNEGSKA (reference sequence). The CDR3 runs to 18 residues.